This T cell receptor beta chain came from a study of cytomegalovirus exposure and HLA in healthy donors. The PCR had 60 Vbeta and 13 Jbeta primers. Profiling relied on immunoSEQ multiplex PCR, and the TCRdb table lists in-frame clones only, not all of them. The repertoire holds 150,000 to 200,000 clones, with about 77% as singletons. The CDR3 is 15 residues long. The germline V gene has CDR1 SGHNT and CDR2 YYREEE (reference sequence). V lost 0 bases to trimming and J lost 3 bases, with 13 bases between them. This TCR came from a man in his fifties or sixties in good health and CMV-seronegative. Sequenced input: PBMCs. This chain uses TRBV5-4 with TRBJ2-7, with D perhaps matching TRBD2 (6 bases). DNA of the CDR3: TGTGCCAGCAGCTTGGGTCCGGGAGAAAACTACGAGCAGTACTTC. This encodes CASSLGPGENYEQYF.